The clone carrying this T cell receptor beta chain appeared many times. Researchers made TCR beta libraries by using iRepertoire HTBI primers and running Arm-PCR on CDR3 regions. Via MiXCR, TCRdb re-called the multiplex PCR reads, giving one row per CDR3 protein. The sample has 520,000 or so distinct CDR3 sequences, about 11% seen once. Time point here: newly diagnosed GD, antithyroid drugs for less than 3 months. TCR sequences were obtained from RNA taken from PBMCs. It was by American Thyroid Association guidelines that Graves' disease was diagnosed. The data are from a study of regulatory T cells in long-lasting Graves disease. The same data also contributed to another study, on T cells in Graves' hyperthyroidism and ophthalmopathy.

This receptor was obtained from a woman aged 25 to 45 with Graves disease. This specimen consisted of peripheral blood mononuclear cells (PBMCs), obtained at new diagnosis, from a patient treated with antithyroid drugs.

CDR3: CASSLLGIRTNEKLFF. Here the CDR3 DNA reads TGTGCCAGCAGTTTATTGGGGATAAGAACTAATGAAAAACTGTTTTTT. V and J are TRBV28 and TRBJ1-4; D is unresolved. The length of the CDR3 is 16 residues. Germline CDR1 MDHEN, CDR2 SYDVKM. With 1 base removed from V and 1 base from J, the gap between germline ends came to 10 bases.